This entry lists 32 T cell receptor beta chains sequenced from one sample in a study of T-cell reconstitution after alpha-beta-depleted transplantation in children. Library preparation (for TCRbeta) was performed with unique molecular identifiers. A single record per CDR3 protein comes from TCRdb applying MiXCR to the PCR reads. The table has roughly 190,000 distinct CDR3 sequences, approximately 14% seen once. Sequencing used PBMCs from the stem cell graft donor, obtained from the stem cell graft. These receptors were obtained from a human donor who donated a stem cell graft to a child with acute lymphoblastic leukemia.

The chain employs TRBV7-2 and TRBJ2-5; D is possibly TRBD1 (5 bases). V was trimmed by 1 base and J by 3 bases, leaving 12 bases between them. CDR3 length: 15 residues. Germline lookup yields CDR1 SGHTA and CDR2 FQGNSA. DNA for the CDR3: TGTGCCAGCAGCTTAGTATTGGACAAAGAAGAGACCCAGTACTTC. It specifies CASSLVLDKEETQYF.

This chain links TRBV18 with TRBJ2-1; TRBD2 aligns across 11 bases. The CDR3 sequence is 16 residues long. V shed 6 bases and J 7 bases; nucleotides not matched to a gene: 11. Germline CDR1 and CDR2: KGHSH and LQKENI. In DNA, the CDR3 is TGTGCCAGCTCGTCCAGCGGAACTAGCGGGGGAAATGAGCAGTTCTTC. This sequence encodes CASSSSGTSGGNEQFF.

This clonotype was recorded at least ten times. The genes are TRBV12-3 or TRBV12-4 and TRBJ2-3, with 7 positions matching TRBD2. J was trimmed by 1 base and V by 6 bases; bases with no gene match: 7. The CDR3 runs 15 residues. The CDR3 sequence: CASRPEREGTDTQYF. The CDR3 coding sequence is TGTGCCAGCAGGCCAGAGCGGGAAGGCACAGATACGCAGTATTTT.

The sample holds many counts of this clonotype. The chain couples TRBV5-1 to TRBJ2-2, with D possibly being TRBD1 or TRBD2 (5 bases each). V was shortened by 4 bases and J by 7 bases, with 20 bases between the two germline ends. The CDR3 covers 16 residues. Germline loops: CDR1 SGHRS, CDR2 YFSETQ. DNA for the CDR3: TGCGCCAGCAGCGGGGGACGCTCAACTGGCGTCGGGGAGCTGTTTTTT. Translation gives CASSGGRSTGVGELFF.

This clonotype was seen more than once but under ten times. J is TRBJ2-7 and V is TRBV5-1, with 9 bases lining up with TRBD2. V lost 0 bases, J lost 2 bases, and 9 bases stayed unmatched. Germline V CDR1 and CDR2: SGHRS, YFSETQ. The length of the CDR3 is 17 residues. The CDR3 DNA is TGCGCCAGCAGCTTGGGATTGGGGCTAGCGGGAACCTACGAGCAGTACTTC. Protein: CASSLGLGLAGTYEQYF. The full variable domain, rest sourced from reference TRBV5-1 and TRBJ2-7, is KAGVTQTPRYLIKTRGQQVTLSCSPISGHRSVSWYQQTPGQGLQFLFEYFSETQRNKGNFPGRFSGRQFSNSRSEMNVSTLELGDSALYLCASSLGLGLAGTYEQYFGPGTRLTVT.

This clonotype was counted many times. This rearrangement joins TRBV5-1 to TRBJ1-4; the match to TRBD1 covers 7 bases. The CDR3 totals 16 residues. Germline values: CDR1 SGHRS, CDR2 YFSETQ. Trimming cost V 4 bases and J 2 bases; bases outside gene matches: 8. CDR3 amino acids: CASSSGTEITNEKLFF. The CDR3, as DNA: TGCGCCAGCAGCAGTGGGACAGAAATTACTAATGAAAAACTGTTTTTT.

This chain joins TRBV7-9 and TRBJ2-1, with 9 bases aligning to TRBD2. Germline CDR1 is SEHNR and CDR2 is FQNEAQ (reference sequence). The CDR3 length is 14 residues. The junction had 6 bases not matched to a gene; V was cut back by 1 base and J by 11 bases. The CDR3 sequence is CASSLEGTSRKQFF. CDR3 in DNA: TGTGCCAGCAGCTTAGAGGGGACTAGCCGGAAGCAGTTCTTC.

The chain carries TRBV29-1 and TRBJ2-6, with TRBD1 matching over 12 bases. The V and J ends lost 4 bases and 1 base, in that order; junction bases with no gene match: 8. The CDR3 extends over 18 amino acids. In germline, CDR1 is SQVTM, CDR2 ANQGSEA. The DNA for the CDR3 is TGCAGCGTTGGGGCGGTGGGACAGGGGGCGTCTGGGGCCAACGTCCTGACTTTC. This encodes CSVGAVGQGASGANVLTF.

This clonotype was observed many times. V is TRBV5-8 and J is TRBJ2-1; D could derive from TRBD1 or TRBD2 (5 bases each). Looked up from germline, CDR1 is SGHTS and CDR2 is YDEGEE. CDR3 length: 16 amino acids. Trimming stripped 0 bases from V and 7 bases from J, with 17 bases between. DNA for the CDR3: TGTGCCAGCAGCTTGGGAGAGGGTAATCCAGGGAATGAGCAGTTCTTC. Translated, it gives CASSLGEGNPGNEQFF.

To note about this clonotype: Given a much more abundant clone one base away, this may be a read error. The chain joins TRBV28 to TRBJ1-2; D may be TRBD1 (6 bases). V shed 5 bases and J shed 4 bases, with 17 bases lying between them. Germline CDR1 reads MDHEN; CDR2 reads SYDVKM. The CDR3 has 15 residues. The CDR3 spells CASSPRSTGPYGYTF. The CDR3 nucleotides are TGTGCCAGCAGTCCCCGCTCCACAGGGCCCTATGGCTACACCTTC.

Worth noting for this clonotype: One base away lies a much larger clone, so this may be a sequencing read error. CDR3 residues: CASTLRMGGRDTDRQYF. The CDR3 region has the DNA TGTGCCAGCACCTTACGAATGGGAGGTCGGGACACAGATAGGCAGTATTTT. The chain couples TRBV12-3 or TRBV12-4 to TRBJ2-3, with D perhaps given as TRBD1 or TRBD2 (6 bases each). The CDR3 is made up of 17 amino acids.

Many counts were recorded for this clonotype. This sequence joins TRBV5-1 and TRBJ1-5; D is ambiguous. Germline lookup yields CDR1 SGHRS and CDR2 YFSETQ. V lost 0 bases and J 4 bases, leaving 5 bases between the germline ends. CDR3 length: 13 residues. This CDR3 is CASSLAVNQPQHF. DNA of the CDR3: TGCGCCAGCAGCTTGGCGGTAAATCAGCCCCAGCATTTT.

This sequence joins TRBV11-3 and TRBJ2-1; a weak D match, TRBD2 (6 bases). Germline assignment: CDR1 SGHNT and CDR2 YENEEA. The CDR3 extends over 16 amino acids. Trimming stripped 5 bases from V and 3 bases from J, with 17 bases between. As DNA, the CDR3 is TGTGCCAGCAGCCCTGGGGCGGGGAACAGCTACAATGAGCAGTTCTTC. Amino acid sequence: CASSPGAGNSYNEQFF. Combining the CDR3 with reference TRBV11-3 and TRBJ2-1 gives the whole variable domain EAGVVQSPRYKIIEKKQPVAFWCNPISGHNTLYWYLQNLGQGPELLIRYENEEAVDDSQLPKDRFSAERLKGVDSTLKIQPAELGDSAVYLCASSPGAGNSYNEQFFGPGTRLTVL.

This clonotype was counted many times. The gene calls are TRBV24-1 and TRBJ2-6; 7 bases match TRBD1. Germline CDR1 KGHDR, CDR2 SFDVKD. The ends lost 3 bases at V and 0 bases at J; junction bases unmatched: 1. The CDR3 is made up of 16 amino acids. CDR3 DNA sequence: TGTGCCACCAGTGATAGACAGGGCTCTGGGGCCAACGTCCTGACTTTC. Amino acid sequence: CATSDRQGSGANVLTF.

This clonotype was detected many times. CDR3 nucleotide sequence: TGTGCCAGCAGCAGTTCCGGAAGGGTACGGCTAGCGGGAGGGCGTTTCGATGAGCAGTTCTTC. Amino acids: CASSSSGRVRLAGGRFDEQFF. The chain uses TRBV6-2 or TRBV6-3 and TRBJ2-1, with 12 nucleotides matching TRBD2. V lost 6 bases and J lost 8; bases outside the gene matches: 26. Germline CDR1 is MNHEY and CDR2 is SVGEGT. The CDR3 is 21 residues long.

This rearrangement joins TRBV3-1 to TRBJ2-3; D possibly corresponds to TRBD1 (5 bases). CDR1 is LGHDT and CDR2 is YNNKEL in the germline V gene (reference sequence). The CDR3 is 16 amino acids. The V gene lost 5 bases and the J gene lost 2 bases, with 17 bases spanning the gap. The CDR3 region has the DNA TGTGCCAGCAGCGAAGGGGCGGCCTTTTCCACAGATACGCAGTATTTT. Amino acid sequence: CASSEGAAFSTDTQYF.

This clonotype appeared a few times. This chain uses TRBV19 with TRBJ2-5, with a weak D call TRBD1 (5 bases). Between the trimmed V and J ends, which lost 3 bases and 5 bases, there was a span of 13 bases. This CDR3 contains 14 residues. Germline assignment: CDR1 LNHDA and CDR2 SQIVND (reference sequence). CDR3 nucleotide sequence: TGTGCCAGTAGTATCCCAGGGCCTGGGGAGACCCAGTACTTC. It specifies CASSIPGPGETQYF. The variable domain in full, with the rest retrieved from reference TRBV19 and TRBJ2-5, is DGGITQSPKYLFRKEGQNVTLSCEQNLNHDAMYWYRQDPGQGLRLIYYSQIVNDFQKGDIAEGYSVSREKKESFPLTVTSAQKNPTAFYLCASSIPGPGETQYFGPGTRLLVL.

The rearrangement joins TRBV7-8 to TRBJ2-7, with a tentative D call TRBD1 (6 bases). Between the trimmed V and J ends, which lost 2 bases and 8 bases, there was a span of 19 bases. Per the germline V gene, CDR1 is SGHVS and CDR2 is FQNEAQ. The CDR3 is 15 residues long. CDR3 DNA sequence: TGTGCCAGCAGCTTATCCGAGACAGGTCCCTCCCAGCAGTACTTC. Translation: CASSLSETGPSQQYF. Based on the CDR3 plus reference TRBV7-8 and TRBJ2-7, the full variable domain is GAGVSQSPRYKVAKRGQDVALRCDPISGHVSLFWYQQALGQGPEFLTYFQNEAQLDKSGLPSDRFFAERPEGSVSTLKIQRTQQEDSAVYLCASSLSETGPSQQYFGPGTRLTVT.

In its sample, this clonotype was seen many times. This chain uses TRBV27 with TRBJ2-7; possible D gene TRBD1, 5 bases. Germline loops: CDR1 MNHEY, CDR2 SMNVEV (reference sequence). Trimming cost V 0 bases and J 5 bases, with 14 bases left between them. This CDR3 comprises 15 residues. The CDR3 DNA reads TGTGCCAGCAGTTTATCGCCAGGGCCACCTGACGAGCAGTACTTC. Translated: CASSLSPGPPDEQYF.

This clonotype was picked up many times. CDR3: CASSLGHFNEKLFF. DNA for the CDR3: TGCGCCAGCAGCTTGGGACATTTTAATGAAAAACTGTTTTTT. The J gene is TRBJ1-4, the V gene TRBV5-1, with D unclear. The CDR3 covers 14 residues. Trimming removed 0 bases at V and 4 bases at J, with 7 bases between. Per the germline V gene, CDR1 is SGHRS and CDR2 is YFSETQ. Full variable domain (outside the CDR3, taken from reference TRBV5-1 and TRBJ1-4): KAGVTQTPRYLIKTRGQQVTLSCSPISGHRSVSWYQQTPGQGLQFLFEYFSETQRNKGNFPGRFSGRQFSNSRSEMNVSTLELGDSALYLCASSLGHFNEKLFFGSGTQLSVL.

This clonotype has only a few counts. V and J are TRBV4-2 and TRBJ2-3; no clear D. The V and J ends lost 0 bases and 1 base respectively, with 5 bases between them. This CDR3 region has 14 residues. Germline CDR1 reads LGHNA; CDR2 reads YNFKEQ. DNA of the CDR3: TGTGCCAGCAGCCAAGAGTGGGGCACAGATACGCAGTATTTT. The encoded protein is CASSQEWGTDTQYF.

This clonotype was seen ten or more times. The chain has TRBV5-6 and TRBJ2-2; 7 bases fit TRBD2. CDR3 length equals 15 residues. V lost 2 bases and J lost 6; bases outside the gene matches: 7. CDR1 and CDR2 from the germline V gene are SGHDT and YYEEEE. The CDR3 sequence: CASSFGGRVAGELFF. DNA for the CDR3: TGTGCCAGCAGCTTCGGCGGGAGAGTTGCCGGGGAGCTGTTTTTT. The full variable domain, rest sourced from reference TRBV5-6 and TRBJ2-2, is DAGVTQSPTHLIKTRGQQVTLRCSPKSGHDTVSWYQQALGQGPQFIFQYYEEEERQRGNFPDRFSGHQFPNYSSELNVNALLLGDSALYLCASSFGGRVAGELFFGEGSRLTVL.

Ten or more counts support this clonotype. The chain carries TRBV28 and TRBJ1-5; D remains unclear. Germline CDR1 is MDHEN and CDR2 is SYDVKM. V was trimmed by 6 bases and J by 4 bases, leaving 4 bases between them. CDR3 size: 11 residues. The CDR3 sequence is CASSVNQPQHF. In nucleotides, the CDR3 is TGTGCCAGCAGCGTAAATCAGCCCCAGCATTTT.

The chain recombines TRBV4-2 with TRBJ2-7; tentatively, D is TRBD2 (6 bases). V was trimmed by 4 bases and J by 3 bases, leaving 22 bases between them. The length of the CDR3 is 17 residues. Germline CDR1 LGHNA, CDR2 YNFKEQ. Here the CDR3 DNA reads TGTGCCAGCAGCCCCGGACTACCGGGAGCTTCTGGCTACGAGCAGTACTTC. Translation: CASSPGLPGASGYEQYF.

This clonotype occurred many times. The chain links TRBV7-6 to TRBJ2-3; the D is unclear. The V end lost 3 bases, the J end lost 4 bases, and 8 bases lay between the germline ends. Germline assignment: CDR1 SGHVS and CDR2 FNYEAQ. This CDR3 has 13 amino acids. CDR3 in amino acids: CASSFYMADTQYF. The DNA of the CDR3 is TGTGCCAGCAGCTTTTATATGGCAGATACGCAGTATTTT.

This clonotype was counted at least ten times. The chain couples TRBV5-1 to TRBJ2-1; either TRBD1 or TRBD2 may supply D (6 bases each). This CDR3 comprises 16 residues. With 0 bases removed from V and 9 bases from J, the gap between germline ends came to 19 bases. Germline V gives CDR1 SGHRS, CDR2 YFSETQ. CDR3 protein: CASSLVGGHEAAEQFF. The CDR3 DNA sequence: TGCGCCAGCAGCTTGGTGGGGGGACACGAAGCCGCTGAGCAGTTCTTC.

This clonotype has a count of ten or more. The chain has TRBV12-3 or TRBV12-4 and TRBJ2-3; D is unclear. The CDR3 consists of 16 residues. Trimming took off 3 bases at V and 0 bases at J, with 13 bases between the two ends. The chain's CDR3 is CASSFRSGASTDTQYF. In nucleotides, the CDR3 is TGTGCCAGCAGTTTTCGGTCGGGTGCTAGCACAGATACGCAGTATTTT.

V usage is TRBV4-1 and J usage is TRBJ2-5, with 12 bases that match TRBD2. Trimming removed 6 bases from V and 5 bases from J; junction bases left unmatched: 4. Germline V gene lookup returns CDR1 MGHRA and CDR2 YSYEKL. The CDR3 length is 14 residues. The CDR3: CASSRLAGDETQYF. CDR3 nucleotides: TGCGCCAGCAGTCGACTAGCGGGAGATGAGACCCAGTACTTC.

This clonotype has ten or more counts. The chain combines TRBV12-3 or TRBV12-4 with TRBJ2-5; D is perhaps TRBD2 (7 bases). Trimming left V 1 base short and J 3 bases short, with 15 bases between. There are 16 residues in the CDR3. CDR3 amino acids: CASSLGGGRQEETQYF. The CDR3 region has the DNA TGTGCCAGCAGTTTAGGTGGCGGGAGACAGGAAGAGACCCAGTACTTC.

This clonotype was observed at least ten times. This rearrangement joins TRBV6-1 to TRBJ1-5, with D maybe TRBD1 (6 bases). The CDR3 length is 15 residues. The V end was cut by 6 bases, the J end by 0 bases, with 12 bases between. Germline V lookup: CDR1 MNHNS, CDR2 SASEGT. CDR3 loop: CASSPTGNSNQPQHF. DNA for the CDR3: TGTGCCAGCAGCCCGACAGGAAATAGCAATCAGCCCCAGCATTTT.

The sample holds many counts of this clonotype. This chain joins TRBV12-3 or TRBV12-4 and TRBJ2-1; D possibly uses TRBD1 or TRBD2 (6 bases each). The CDR3 is 13 amino acids. The germline V and J ends were trimmed by 4 bases and 9 bases, with 13 bases remaining between them. Here the CDR3 DNA reads TGTGCCAGCAGTTGGGGGGCGCAGGGTGAGCAGTTCTTC. As protein: CASSWGAQGEQFF.

This clonotype has a count of ten or more. The chain couples TRBV7-9 to TRBJ2-1; D call uncertain. There are 15 residues in the CDR3. Germline CDR1 is SEHNR and CDR2 is FQNEAQ (reference sequence). The V end lost 4 bases, the J end lost 0 bases, and 10 bases lay between the germline ends. CDR3 nucleotides: TGTGCCAGCAGCTCCGGTCGGAGCTCCTACAATGAGCAGTTCTTC. Translating gives CASSSGRSSYNEQFF. Combining the CDR3 with reference TRBV7-9 and TRBJ2-1 gives the whole variable domain DTGVSQNPRHKITKRGQNVTFRCDPISEHNRLYWYRQTLGQGPEFLTYFQNEAQLEKSRLLSDRFSAERPKGSFSTLEIQRTEQGDSAMYLCASSSGRSSYNEQFFGPGTRLTVL.